The T cell receptor (beta chain) described here comes from a study of post-analysis software for immune sequencing data (dated by TCRdb to 2013 to 2016). For the wider study: The recorded disease courses included relapsing-remitting, secondary progressive and progressive-relapsing multiple sclerosis, and some patients had no subtype annotation. The patient repertoires were set against eleven to twelve previously published healthy control repertoires from donors whose ages ranged from roughly 6 to 25 years. A subset of samples was prepared in parallel using single-end sample barcoding, then pooled and co-amplified after Illumina adapter ligation.

To demonstrate the VDJtools post-analysis software, TCR beta repertoires were profiled from the peripheral blood of roughly 14 young patients with multiple sclerosis. The patients with multiple sclerosis were children and adolescents between roughly 6 and 17 years of age. What the study reported, not specific to this receptor: The control group was slightly older than the multiple sclerosis patient group. Significantly higher frequencies in patients than in controls were found for about 5 TRBV segments, including TRBV5-6, TRBV5-1 and TRBV20-1. Direct clustering with F measure revealed strong co-clustering of samples prepared in the same batch, which led to a batch-effect correction. Normalized Chao1 diversity was significantly lower in multiple sclerosis patients than controls, suggesting substantial peripheral T-cell clonal expansion.

In regard to this clonotype: Its target antigen remains unknown. No base qualities exist here, and no much larger clone lies one base off it.

The CDR3 holds 18 amino acids from the cysteine to the phenylalanine. CDR3 DNA is the only sequence kept; it has 54 bases, read in frame from the first base. CDR1 and CDR2 are drawn from the germline V gene: SGHRS, YFSETQ. At the junction V is shortened by 2 bases and J by 4 bases, with 22 bases in between. The library was produced with PCR. Sequencing relied on an Illumina HiSeq 2500. Unique molecular identifiers were incorporated into TCR beta cDNA libraries to reduce PCR and sequencing biases. Roughly 500,000 cDNA molecules were obtained for every 1 to 10 million input T cells, so each molecule roughly corresponded to one T cell. The patient libraries were prepared and sequenced with the same protocol used for the earlier healthy control dataset. Within a given batch, samples were prepared together, multiplexed and sequenced on the same HiSeq lane. In the authors' own workflow: Raw barcoded reads were processed with MIGEC, and single-read molecular identifier groups were discarded before consensus assembly and CDR3 extraction. VDJtools was used for post-analysis of the clonotype tables, and diversity was normalized by down-sampling every dataset to the size of the smallest sample. Repertoire overlap clustering matched CDR3 amino acid but not nucleotide sequences to correct batch-related cross-sample contamination. TCRdb reanalyzed the raw reads on its own, using fastp at Q25 for trimming and MiXCR for clone calling, and kept in-frame beta chains. Every distinct CDR3 protein forms one entry, paired with its most common genes and DNA. The V and J calls and clone size are TCRdb's, not the authors'. This sample is represented by hundreds of thousands of distinct CDR3 sequences; about 53% of them were singletons. Of the sample, 4% to 5.5% falls within the top ten clones.

Sequenced sample: blood. Rearrangement joined TRBV5-1 to TRBJ2-1, with a tentative D gene TRBD2 over 7 matching bases. The clonotype comes from a girl between 10 and 17 years old with multiple sclerosis. The CDR3 is CASSFPLQGGGLYNEQFF. The nucleotide sequence reads as follows: TGCGCCAGCAGCTTCCCATTGCAGGGAGGGGGACTTTACAATGAGCAGTTCTTC.